This T cell receptor (beta chain) derives from a study of cytomegalovirus exposure and HLA in healthy donors. Whole-study results and caveats: There were some public TCRs occurring in many donors, but most TCR sequences were rare. It was fewer than 200 TCR beta chains that were listed as cytomegalovirus-associated. Reports indicated that the classifier achieved high specificity and sensitivity in diagnosing cytomegalovirus status.

This CDR3 is built from 13 residues. The ends were cut back, 5 bases at V and 5 bases at J, with 12 bases in the middle. Germline CDR1 SGHTA, CDR2 FQGTGA. The protocol was immunoSEQ multiplex PCR, while the TCRdb copy is restricted to in-frame clones and leaves out a portion. The sample shows some 140,000 clones, 82% of them seen only once. Notes on this clone: Its antigen is as yet unknown.

The V call is TRBV7-3, the J call TRBJ2-5; D might be TRBD2 (5 bases). The receptor's source is a man aged 25-45 years in good health and CMV-seropositive. Material for sequencing was PBMCs. The CDR3 nucleotides read TGTGCCAGCAGCGCGTCTAGCTCGGAGACCCAGTACTTC. This translates into CASSASSSETQYF.